This T cell receptor (beta chain) was captured in a study of CD8 T cells in ankylosing spondylitis. This clonotype was counted at least ten times. Its matching antigen is unknown. TCRdb redid the calling of the 5' RACE reads with MiXCR, one entry per CDR3 protein. Found here are about 240,000 distinct CDR3 sequences, 8% to 10% of them singletons; the top ten hold approximately 5%. Per germline, CDR1 SGHRS and CDR2 YFSETQ. The length of the CDR3 is 15 residues. V was clipped by 4 bases and J by 4 bases, with 15 bases between them. Whole-study findings and limits: In the blood and synovial fluid of reactive arthritis, some motif variants had been previously reported. Those disease-linked clones were CD8+; they were also relatively rare in peripheral blood.

The sequence was collected from a female donor with ankylosing spondylitis or in good health (not recorded which). The sequenced material came from blood, either unsorted or a sorted T cell fraction (not recorded which). This chain links TRBV5-1 with TRBJ2-1; D is perhaps TRBD1 or TRBD2 (6 bases each). This chain's CDR3 is CASSPAGGTYNEQFF. The DNA for the CDR3 is TGCGCCAGCAGCCCTGCCGGGGGCACGTACAATGAGCAGTTCTTC.